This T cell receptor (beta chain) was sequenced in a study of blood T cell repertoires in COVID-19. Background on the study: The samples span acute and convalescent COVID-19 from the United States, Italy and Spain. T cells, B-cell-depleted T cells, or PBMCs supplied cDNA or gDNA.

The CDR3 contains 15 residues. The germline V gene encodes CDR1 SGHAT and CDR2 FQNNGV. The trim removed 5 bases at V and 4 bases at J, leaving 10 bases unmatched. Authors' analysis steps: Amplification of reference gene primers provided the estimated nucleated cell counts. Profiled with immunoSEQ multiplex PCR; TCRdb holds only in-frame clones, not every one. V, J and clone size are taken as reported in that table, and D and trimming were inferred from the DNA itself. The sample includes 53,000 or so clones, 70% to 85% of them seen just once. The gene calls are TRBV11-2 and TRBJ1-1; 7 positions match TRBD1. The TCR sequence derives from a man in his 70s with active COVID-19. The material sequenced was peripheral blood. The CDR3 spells CASSPHRGRGTEAFF. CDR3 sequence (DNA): TGTGCCAGCAGCCCGCACAGGGGTAGGGGCACTGAAGCTTTCTTT.